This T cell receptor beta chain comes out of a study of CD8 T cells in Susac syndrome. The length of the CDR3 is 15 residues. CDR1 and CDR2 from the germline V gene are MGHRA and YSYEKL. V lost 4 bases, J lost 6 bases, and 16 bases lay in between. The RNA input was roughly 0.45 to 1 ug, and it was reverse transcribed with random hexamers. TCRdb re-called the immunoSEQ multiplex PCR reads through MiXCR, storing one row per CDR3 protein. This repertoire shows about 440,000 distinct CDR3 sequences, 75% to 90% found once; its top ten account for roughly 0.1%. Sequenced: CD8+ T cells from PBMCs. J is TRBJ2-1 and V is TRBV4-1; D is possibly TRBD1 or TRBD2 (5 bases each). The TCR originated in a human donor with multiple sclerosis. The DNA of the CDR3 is TGCGCCAGCAGCCCCATAAACCAGGGACGCAATGAGCAGTTCTTC. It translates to CASSPINQGRNEQFF.